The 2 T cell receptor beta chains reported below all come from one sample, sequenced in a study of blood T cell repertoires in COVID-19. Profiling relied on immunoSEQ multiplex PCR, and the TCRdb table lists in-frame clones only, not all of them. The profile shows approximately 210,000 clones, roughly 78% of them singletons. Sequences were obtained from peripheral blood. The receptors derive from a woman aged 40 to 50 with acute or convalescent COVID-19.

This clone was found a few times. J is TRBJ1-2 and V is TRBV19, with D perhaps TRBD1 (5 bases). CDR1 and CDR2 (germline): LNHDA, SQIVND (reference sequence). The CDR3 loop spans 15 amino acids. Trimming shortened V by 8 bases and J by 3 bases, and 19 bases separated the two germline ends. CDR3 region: CASSLPGLTDYGYTF. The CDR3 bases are TGTGCCAGTTCCCTCCCGGGACTGACGGACTATGGCTACACCTTC.

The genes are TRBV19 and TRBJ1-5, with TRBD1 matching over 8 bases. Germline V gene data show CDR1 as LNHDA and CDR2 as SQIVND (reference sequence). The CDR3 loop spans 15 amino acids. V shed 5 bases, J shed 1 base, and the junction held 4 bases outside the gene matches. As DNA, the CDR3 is TGTGCCAGTAGTTTTCGACAGGGGAGCAATCAGCCCCAGCATTTT. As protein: CASSFRQGSNQPQHF.